This T cell receptor beta chain is drawn from a study of T cell responses to AZD1222 COVID-19 vaccine (TCRdb year 2021). Regarding the complete study: TCR sequencing covered approximately 230 trial participants: 200 to 210 given two doses of AZD1222 and approximately 26 given two doses of MenACWY control vaccine. Trial participants were enrolled by age into subgroups of 18-55, 56-69 and 70-plus years, and around 150, 28 and 57 TCR-sequenced participants, respectively, were included in these subgroups. Overall results and qualifications from the work: Nearly half of unique spike-specific TCRs reportedly recognized epitopes outside regions mutated in the B.1.351 and B.1.1.7 variants. After two AZD1222 doses, both the breadth and the depth of spike-specific TCRs were significantly higher than at day 0 and than in MenACWY recipients. Conclusions about previously exposed vaccinees are limited because only six or seven AZD1222 recipients were SARS-CoV-2 seropositive at baseline. Because no samples from the day 14 peak response were available, repertoires could be characterized only after the peak T cell response. Participants were mostly white British, with more females than males. The authors suggested clonal diversity may have been underestimated. Vaccine-associated CD4 TCRs spanned the whole spike protein, with dominant responses in regions 160-218 and 743-854. The 56-69-year group was small, and its depth increase did not reach significance, likely because of low power.

Trimming accounts for 3 bases at V and 2 bases at J, while the number of junction bases matched to no gene is 4. Reading the germline V gene gives CDR1 LGHNA and CDR2 YNFKEQ. From the cysteine up to the phenylalanine, the CDR3 has a length of 14 residues. Solely the CDR3 DNA is kept, with 42 bases framed from the first base. In regard to this clone: Its target antigen remains unknown. No base qualities exist here, and no much larger clone lies one base off it.

The CDR3 regions of human TCRbeta chains were analyzed by immunosequencing. On the study's bioinformatics: TCRs in the repertoires were compared against a reference library of SARS-CoV-2-specific TCRs that had been generated with the MIRA antigen-specificity platform. Breadth was defined as the fraction of unique TCRs that were SARS-CoV-2-associated, and depth was defined as the fraction of total T cells that were SARS-CoV-2-associated. Each spike-specific TCR was assigned to its reactive spike region and to a CD4 or CD8 class using the MIRA data. Log10-transformed breadth and depth values were compared by one-way ANOVA with Sidak's multiple comparisons tests. Not all clones reach the TCRdb copy of this immuneACCESS table, which keeps in-frame sequences only. Checked studies attribute under half of the gap to unresolved V genes and leave the rest unexplained. D and trimming come from the DNA, and the V and J calls and clone size come from that table. This sample comprises 110,000 to 150,000 clones, about 92% of them detected only once. The ten largest clonotypes hold approximately 12% of the sample.

This specimen's time point label, interpreted: sample from adult after SARS-CoV-2 infection, after symptom onset. A couple of convalescent COVID-19 patients, sampled after symptom onset from adults with prior SARS-CoV-2 infection, were also TCR-sequenced for comparison. The TCR originated in an adult who had recovered from COVID-19. The receptor chain draws on TRBV4-2 and TRBJ2-7; 7 of the junction bases match TRBD2. The source was peripheral blood, collected after recovery from COVID-19. The DNA sequence reads TGTGCCAGCAGCCAGACCGGGACTACCTACGAGCAGTACTTC. Protein translation: CASSQTGTTYEQYF.